The source of this T cell receptor (beta chain) is a study of shared clonotypes between healthy human individuals. Study conclusions and caveats: Although depth was large, rarefaction showed that sequencing of the sorted subsets was incomplete. Estimated richness values were generally larger in naive subsets than in memory subsets. The diversity represented, both genetic and in exposure history, was limited by few donors.

CD45RO negativity and positive selection for CCR7 defined naive CD8 cells, a population that excluded terminally differentiated effector memory CD45RA+ cells. Points on this clone: Its specificity is not known.

The length of the CDR3 is 12 residues. Per germline, CDR1 LGHNT and CDR2 FRNRAP. J gave up 2 bases and V 9 bases, and 2 bases lay outside the gene matches. Assay execution took place at the deep level. Sequencing used immunoSEQ multiplex PCR; TCRdb keeps in-frame clones, though not all of them. The table records around 700,000 clones, about 90% of them present only once. The chain joins TRBV12-5 to TRBJ2-7; 9 nucleotides agree with TRBD1. The source is a man in his thirties or forties in good health. Sample: naive CD8+ T cells sorted from blood. Here the CDR3 reads CASGTGTYEQYF. CDR3 sequence (DNA): TGTGCTAGCGGGACAGGGACCTACGAGCAGTACTTC. Supplemented by reference TRBV12-5 and TRBJ2-7, the full variable domain reads DARVTQTPRHKVTEMGQEVTMRCQPILGHNTVFWYRQTMMQGLELLAYFRNRAPLDDSGMPKDRFSAEMPDATLATLKIQPSEPRDSAVYFCASGTGTYEQYFGPGTRLTVT.